This entry features one T cell receptor beta chain sequence. What antigen it recognizes has not been identified. No much larger clonotype is one base removed from it; base qualities were not supplied. Libraries were made using the immunoSEQ multiplex PCR assay. Deep sequencing of rearranged TCR beta loci, alongside multiparametric flow cytometry, was used to profile T cell repertoires. TCRdb provides this immuneACCESS table in a form limited to in-frame rearrangements. Some clones are lacking; in checked studies, under half of them reflect an unresolved V gene, and why the rest are absent is not known. The sample table shows around 160,000 clones, and about nine tenths are seen once. The ten biggest clones cover about 4.4% of the sample. These data belong to a study of lymphopenia after photon versus proton radiotherapy (dated by TCRdb to between 2018 and 2020). Some background on the complete study: The immunological effects of photon versus proton radiation therapy were compared in patients with gastrointestinal tumors who developed high-grade lymphopenia. The cohort comprised 15 to 20 patients with gastrointestinal tumors who received either photon or proton therapy and then developed lymphopenia. The study was designed to characterize how the impact on the immune system differs between the two radiation modalities. General study outcomes and caveats: Among patients across the cohort who died, overall survival time showed an inverse correlation with a larger post-nadir drop in TCR diversity. The survival association was assessed only in patients who died, and the authors presented better survival with proton therapy as a possibility rather than a demonstrated result. During treatment, patients who received photon therapy lost naive T cells and TCR diversity and gained effector/memory populations, whereas patients who received proton therapy remained relatively stable. After the lymphocyte count nadir, oligoclonal expansion, especially of CD8+ Temra cells, was observed in photon-treated repertoires, and the drop in diversity was driven by this expansion.

The cysteine opens and the phenylalanine closes a CDR3 of 17 amino acids. Only the CDR3 DNA stays, 51 bases, in frame from base 1. V is clipped by 5 bases and J by 2 bases, and the sequence between their germline boundaries is 22 bases long. Based on the germline V gene (reference sequence), the CDR1 and CDR2 sequences are PRHDT and FYEKMQ. The clonotype comes from a man aged 50 to 59 with gastric cancer. The chain is assembled from TRBV13 and TRBJ2-7, with a weak D call of TRBD2 (6 bases match). The starting material was peripheral blood, obtained from a patient treated with photon-based radiotherapy. The nucleotide sequence reads TGTGCCAGCAGCCCCTCAAGGAGGGGTCCTTTTGCCTACGAGCAGTACTTC. This codes for CASSPSRRGPFAYEQYF. Extended through the reference TRBV13 and TRBJ2-7 proteins, this CDR3 yields the full variable domain: AAGVIQSPRHLIKEKRETATLKCYPIPRHDTVYWYQQGPGQDPQFLISFYEKMQSDKGSIPDRFSAQQFSDYHSELNMSSLELGDSALYFCASSPSRRGPFAYEQYFGPGTRLTVT.